Each of the 27 T cell receptor beta chains below was sequenced from the same sample in a study of blood T cell repertoires in COVID-19. This table comes from immunoSEQ multiplex PCR, and its TCRdb copy is limited to in-frame clones, with some not included. The data show approximately 140,000 clones, about nine tenths seen once. What was sequenced was peripheral blood. The receptors here all came from a woman aged 60-70 years with active or convalescent COVID-19.

The V call is TRBV18, the J call TRBJ1-1, with unresolved D. In germline, CDR1 is KGHSH, CDR2 LQKENI. Trimming stripped 0 bases from V and 4 bases from J, with 12 bases between. The CDR3 runs to 15 residues. The CDR3 spells CASSPPEGRGTEAFF. Written as DNA, the CDR3 is TGTGCCAGCTCACCACCAGAGGGCCGGGGCACTGAAGCTTTCTTT.

The V and J genes are TRBV28 and TRBJ1-5; tentative D call: TRBD1 (5 bases). The CDR3 covers 17 residues. Per the germline V gene, CDR1 is MDHEN and CDR2 is SYDVKM. V was cut by 8 bases and J by 0 bases, with 20 bases left in between. The CDR3 DNA sequence: TGTGCCAGCGGACGTCCCGCCGGACAACATAGCAATCAGCCCCAGCATTTT. It encodes CASGRPAGQHSNQPQHF.

The chain has TRBV9 and TRBJ2-7; 9 positions match TRBD2. With V trimmed by 0 bases and J by 0 bases, 4 bases remained unmatched. Germline CDR1 is SGDLS and CDR2 is YYNGEE. The CDR3 extends over 16 amino acids. Written as DNA, the CDR3 is TGTGCCAGCAGCGTAGGGGGTAGCGGGAGCTCCTACGAGCAGTACTTC. Its protein is CASSVGGSGSSYEQYF.

The V call is TRBV5-1, the J call TRBJ2-7, with 7 bases identical to TRBD1. The CDR3 sequence is 15 residues long. Germline V gene lookup returns CDR1 SGHRS and CDR2 YFSETQ. Unmatched junction bases numbered 6, after V lost 3 bases and J lost 0 bases. CDR3 residues: CASSSPGGSSYEQYF. CDR3 nucleotides: TGCGCCAGCAGCTCCCCAGGGGGTAGCTCCTACGAGCAGTACTTC.

The chain joins TRBV25-1 to TRBJ2-5; TRBD1 aligns across 8 bases. CDR1 MGHDK and CDR2 SYGVNS come from the germline V gene. This CDR3 has 13 residues. V trimming: 5 bases; J trimming: 4 bases; junction bases outside the gene matches: 3. The CDR3 loop reads CASSRDRGETQYF. As DNA, the CDR3 is TGTGCCAGCAGTAGAGACAGGGGAGAGACCCAGTACTTC.

The chain links TRBV23-1 to TRBJ2-2; 11 nucleotides align to TRBD1. TRBV23-1 is identified as an open reading frame with a role that is uncertain. V lost 3 bases to trimming and J lost 6 bases; unmatched junction nucleotides: 9. The CDR3 runs to 17 residues. DNA of the CDR3: TGCGCCAGCAGTCACCCGGGGGACAGGGGGTATGCCGGGGAGCTGTTTTTT. Protein: CASSHPGDRGYAGELFF.

As to this clone: The same CDR3 can be traced to other DNA sequences in this sample. The genes are TRBV6-5 and TRBJ1-1, with D maybe TRBD1 (5 bases). The V gene lost 6 bases and the J gene lost 0 bases, with 8 bases spanning the gap. The germline V gene encodes CDR1 MNHEY and CDR2 SVGAGI. The CDR3 length is 13 residues. CDR3 bases: TGTGCCAGCAGCAGGGCTTTGAACACTGAAGCTTTCTTT. Residues: CASSRALNTEAFF.

This chain connects TRBV13 to TRBJ1-3; 7 bases line up with TRBD1. CDR3 length: 16 amino acids. CDR1 is PRHDT, CDR2 FYEKMQ, per germline (reference sequence). V lost 3 bases and J lost 0; bases outside the gene matches: 5. CDR3 residues: CASSFRWDSSGNTIYF. The CDR3 DNA sequence: TGTGCCAGCAGCTTTAGATGGGACAGCTCTGGAAACACCATATATTTT.

The chain carries TRBV3-1 (or the pseudogene TRBV3-2) and TRBJ2-3, with D perhaps TRBD1 (7 bases). The V gene's germline CDR1 is LGHDT and CDR2 YNNKEL (reference sequence). This CDR3 contains 17 residues. V lost 0 bases and J 5 bases, leaving 18 bases between the germline ends. The CDR3 DNA reads TGTGCCAGCAGCCAAGATTGGAGGGGGCGCGTTTTAGATACGCAGTATTTT. It encodes CASSQDWRGRVLDTQYF.

The rearrangement uses TRBV3-1 (or the pseudogene TRBV3-2) and TRBJ2-7; 8 nucleotides line up with TRBD2. J lost 6 bases, V lost 4 bases, and 5 bases had no gene match. The CDR3 has 13 residues. CDR1 is LGHDT and CDR2 is YNNKEL in the germline V gene (reference sequence). CDR3 coding DNA: TGTGCCAGCAGCCGGCGGGGGGCGAGCGAGCAGTACTTC. Protein product: CASSRRGASEQYF.

The chain couples TRBV5-1 to TRBJ2-7; TRBD2 is a possible D gene (5 bases). The germline CDR1 and CDR2 sequences are SGHRS and YFSETQ. This CDR3 region has 14 residues. The V gene lost 5 bases and the J gene lost 0 bases, with 12 bases spanning the gap. CDR3 protein: CASRSGPSSYEQYF. For the CDR3, the DNA is TGCGCCAGCAGAAGCGGCCCCAGCTCCTACGAGCAGTACTTC. Full variable domain (rest looked up from reference TRBV5-1 and TRBJ2-7): KAGVTQTPRYLIKTRGQQVTLSCSPISGHRSVSWYQQTPGQGLQFLFEYFSETQRNKGNFPGRFSGRQFSNSRSEMNVSTLELGDSALYLCASRSGPSSYEQYFGPGTRLTVT.

V usage is TRBV4-3 and J usage is TRBJ2-3; 13 positions agree with TRBD2. V lost 0 bases, J lost 2 bases, and 8 bases stayed unmatched. This CDR3 spans 19 amino acids. Germline CDR1 reads LGHNA; CDR2 reads YSLEER. The chain's CDR3 is CASSQDGGTSGDDTDTQYF. CDR3 in DNA: TGCGCCAGCAGCCAAGACGGGGGGACTAGCGGGGACGACACAGATACGCAGTATTTT.

This clone was seen a handful of times. The chain employs TRBV6-5 and TRBJ1-1; tentatively, D is TRBD1 (5 bases). This CDR3 contains 14 residues. Trimming pared 7 bases from V and 0 bases from J, leaving 12 bases between. Germline lookup yields CDR1 MNHEY and CDR2 SVGAGI. The CDR3 DNA follows: TGTGCCAGCATCTCCGGGGGGATGAACACTGAAGCTTTCTTT. This gives the protein CASISGGMNTEAFF.

The V call is TRBV7-8, the J call TRBJ1-6, with a weak D call TRBD1 (5 bases). V was pared by 5 bases and J by 6 bases, with 8 bases between. This CDR3 contains 13 residues. In germline, CDR1 is SGHVS, CDR2 FQNEAQ. The CDR3 bases are TGTGCCAGCAGCCCAGGGCCTAATTCACCCCTCCACTTT. Amino acids: CASSPGPNSPLHF.

The chain employs TRBV14 and TRBJ2-1; 8 nucleotides match TRBD2. Germline assignment: CDR1 SGHDN and CDR2 FVKESK. After removal of 4 bases from V and 4 bases from J, the junction contained 6 bases not matched to a gene. The length of the CDR3 is 15 residues. CDR3 residues: CASSRAGGNYNEQFF. CDR3 sequence (DNA): TGTGCCAGCAGCCGTGCGGGGGGTAATTACAATGAGCAGTTCTTC.

The V call is TRBV5-4, the J call TRBJ2-1; 11 bases are a match to TRBD1. This CDR3 is built from 16 residues. Trimming at V came to 4 bases and at J to 9 bases, leaving 12 bases not matched to a gene. Germline V gene data show CDR1 as SGHNT and CDR2 as YYREEE (reference sequence). The CDR3 DNA is TGTGCCAGCAGCCCATTAAGGACAGGGGGCACAAGTGAGCAGTTCTTC. Its translation: CASSPLRTGGTSEQFF.

This clone was seen only once. The chain couples TRBV30 to TRBJ1-1; 10 positions agree with TRBD1. Losses at the gene ends were 1 base for V and 4 bases for J; bases not matched to a gene: 0. The germline V gene has CDR1 GTSNPN and CDR2 SVGIG (reference sequence). The CDR3 is made up of 13 amino acids. The CDR3 nucleotides are TGTGCCTGGAGTGGGGACAGGGGCACTGAAGCTTTCTTT. This translates into CAWSGDRGTEAFF.

This clone was counted a single time. The rearrangement links TRBV7-2 to TRBJ2-4, with D maybe TRBD2 (6 bases). Trimming pared 0 bases from V and 7 bases from J, leaving 13 bases between. Germline CDR1 and CDR2: SGHTA and FQGNSA. The CDR3 runs 15 residues. CDR3 protein: CASSLAPGDPNIQYF. As DNA, the CDR3 is TGTGCCAGCAGCTTAGCGCCGGGGGACCCGAACATTCAGTACTTC.

This chain connects TRBV18 to TRBJ2-3; D gene unclear. Germline loops: CDR1 KGHSH, CDR2 LQKENI. V was clipped by 3 bases and J by 5 bases, with 12 bases between them. CDR3 length: 14 residues. This CDR3 reads CASSPNDSLDTQYF. The DNA of the CDR3 is TGTGCCAGCTCACCTAACGACTCGCTAGATACGCAGTATTTT.

The gene calls are TRBV7-2 and TRBJ2-7; 9 nucleotides line up with TRBD1. This CDR3 contains 15 residues. Trimming at V came to 5 bases and at J to 3 bases, leaving 8 bases not matched to a gene. Germline V gene data show CDR1 as SGHTA and CDR2 as FQGNSA. For the CDR3, the DNA is TGTGCCAGCAGCCCCAAGGGGACAGGGTTCTACGAGCAGTACTTC. Translation gives CASSPKGTGFYEQYF.

V gene TRBV14 combines with J gene TRBJ1-2, with D tentatively TRBD1 (6 bases). The length of the CDR3 is 14 residues. V lost 4 bases, J lost 5 bases, and 14 bases lay in between. Germline loops: CDR1 SGHDN, CDR2 FVKESK. CDR3 residues: CASSPLQGNYGYTF. The DNA for the CDR3 is TGTGCCAGCAGCCCCCTACAGGGTAATTATGGCTACACCTTC. Drawing the rest from reference TRBV14 and TRBJ1-2, the complete variable domain is EAGVTQFPSHSVIEKGQTVTLRCDPISGHDNLYWYRRVMGKEIKFLLHFVKESKQDESGMPNNRFLAERTGGTYSTLKVQPAELEDSGVYFCASSPLQGNYGYTFGSGTRLTVV.

V is TRBV10-1 and J is TRBJ1-1; 11 nucleotides line up with TRBD1. CDR1 is WNHNN, CDR2 SYGVQD, per germline (reference sequence). The CDR3 is 16 residues long. The trim removed 2 bases at V and 4 bases at J, leaving 6 bases unmatched. As DNA, the CDR3 is TGCGCCAGCAGTGAGGAAGGGACAGGGGGGTCCACTGAAGCTTTCTTT. Translating gives CASSEEGTGGSTEAFF.

CDR3 coding DNA: TGTGCCAGCAGCGGACAGGCAAACTCTGGGGCCAACGTCCTGACTTTC. Translated, it gives CASSGQANSGANVLTF. The rearrangement joins TRBV7-9 to TRBJ2-6, with TRBD1 matching over 7 bases. CDR3 length equals 16 residues. Germline CDR1 reads SEHNR; CDR2 reads FQNEAQ (reference sequence). Trimming removed 5 bases from V and 0 bases from J; junction bases left unmatched: 4.

V gene TRBV7-2 combines with J gene TRBJ2-5, with 10 bases lining up with TRBD2. The CDR3 is made up of 14 amino acids. Germline CDR1 is SGHTA and CDR2 is FQGNSA. V dropped 7 bases and J dropped 5; count of bases not matched to a gene: 7. The DNA for the CDR3 is TGTGCCAGCATGAGCGGGGGGGCCGTGGAGACCCAGTACTTC. Translated: CASMSGGAVETQYF.

For the CDR3, the DNA is TGTGCCAGCTCACCAGGGGGGGACCGCTACGAGCAGTACTTC. Its translation is CASSPGGDRYEQYF. The genes are TRBV18 and TRBJ2-7; 7 bases match TRBD2. The junction had 4 bases not matched to a gene; V was cut back by 2 bases and J by 3 bases. Germline CDR1 reads KGHSH; CDR2 reads LQKENI. This CDR3 is 14 amino acids long.

The rearrangement uses TRBV10-3 and TRBJ2-1; no clear D gene. Trimming stripped 4 bases from V and 5 bases from J, with 15 bases between. This CDR3 contains 15 residues. Germline V CDR1 and CDR2: ENHRY, SYGVKD. For the CDR3, the DNA is TGTGCCATCAGTGTTACCTCCCAAGCCGACAATGAGCAGTTCTTC. This translates into CAISVTSQADNEQFF.

DNA for the CDR3: TGTGCCAGCAAGAAGACAGGGAGCACTGAAGCTTTCTTT. This encodes CASKKTGSTEAFF. The J gene is TRBJ1-1, the V gene TRBV6-5, with TRBD1 matching 7 bases. The CDR3 sequence is 13 residues long. Germline V gene lookup returns CDR1 MNHEY and CDR2 SVGAGI. V lost 7 bases, J lost 4 bases, and 6 bases stayed unmatched.